One T cell receptor (beta chain) is described in this entry. V was trimmed by 2 bases and J by 7 bases, leaving 17 bases between them. Looked up from germline, CDR1 is KGHSH and CDR2 is LQKENI. The CDR3 consists of 16 residues. Method: immunoSEQ multiplex PCR; TCRdb's copy keeps in-frame clones and lacks some. The sample carries approximately 220,000 clones, 80% to 90% recorded once. This sample is part of a study of blood T cell repertoires in COVID-19. Overall study: T cells, B-cell-depleted T cells, or PBMCs supplied cDNA or gDNA.

Those who participated ranged in age from about 18 to 89 years and resided in approximately 26 US areas. The source material was PBMCs or T cells enriched from blood (not recorded which). The chain employs TRBV18 and TRBJ1-4; D not certain. The receptor was derived from a woman aged 45-59 years who had been exposed to COVID-19. CDR3 DNA: TGTGCCAGCTCACCAAGTCGGGAAGGAGGTAGTGAAAAACTGTTTTTT. Encoded protein: CASSPSREGGSEKLFF.